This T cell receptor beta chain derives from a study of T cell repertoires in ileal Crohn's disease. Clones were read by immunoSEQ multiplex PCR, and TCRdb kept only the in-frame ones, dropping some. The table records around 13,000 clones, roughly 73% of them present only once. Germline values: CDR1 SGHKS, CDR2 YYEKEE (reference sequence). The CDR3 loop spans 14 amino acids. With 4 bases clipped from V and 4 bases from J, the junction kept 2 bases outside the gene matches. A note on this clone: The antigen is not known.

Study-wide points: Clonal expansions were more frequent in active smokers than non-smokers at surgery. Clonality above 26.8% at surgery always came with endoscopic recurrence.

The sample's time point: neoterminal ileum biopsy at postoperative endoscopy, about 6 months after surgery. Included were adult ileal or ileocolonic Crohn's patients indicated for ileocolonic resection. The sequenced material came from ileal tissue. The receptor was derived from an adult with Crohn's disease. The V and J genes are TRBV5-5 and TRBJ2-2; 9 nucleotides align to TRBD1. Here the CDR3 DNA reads TGTGCCAGCAGCCTGGGACAGGGCACCGGGGAGCTGTTTTTT. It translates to CASSLGQGTGELFF.